These T cell receptor beta chains were read from a single sample in a study of CD8 T cells in Susac syndrome. One entry per CDR3 protein, called by TCRdb with MiXCR from the immunoSEQ multiplex PCR reads. This sample carries around 80,000 distinct CDR3 sequences, 90% to 95% of them seen once, and the ten largest clones take approximately 0.5%. What was sequenced was CD8+ T cells from PBMCs. The receptors come from a human donor with Susac syndrome. CDR3s include the opening cysteine and the closing phenylalanine or tryptophan. The order of the fields is clone size, V gene, J gene, D gene, CDR3 protein, CDR3 DNA. D genes are given only for firm matches. A row's size may be missing; if present it is once, few, many or a size class.

abundance: -; v_gene: TRBV6-1; j_gene: TRBJ1-1; d_gene: -; CDR3aa: CASSDTPARGRGTEAFF; CDR3nt: TGTGCCAGCAGTGATACTCCCGCCAGGGGAAGAGGCACTGAAGCTTTCTTT
abundance: -; v_gene: TRBV7-9; j_gene: TRBJ1-1; d_gene: -; CDR3aa: CASSPRTVLNTEAFF; CDR3nt: TGTGCCAGCAGCCCGCGGACAGTGCTGAACACTGAAGCTTTCTTT
abundance: -; v_gene: TRBV4-1; j_gene: TRBJ1-6; d_gene: -; CDR3aa: CASSQEVAWGNSPLHF; CDR3nt: TGCGCCAGCAGCCAAGAGGTTGCATGGGGCAATTCACCCCTCCACTTT
abundance: -; v_gene: TRBV28; j_gene: TRBJ1-5; d_gene: -; CDR3aa: CASTHRDGYLGNQPQHF; CDR3nt: TGTGCCAGCACCCACCGGGACGGATATCTGGGCAATCAGCCCCAGCATTTT
abundance: -; v_gene: TRBV28; j_gene: TRBJ2-5; d_gene: -; CDR3aa: CASSSRDSRLETQYF; CDR3nt: TGTGCCAGCAGTTCGCGGGACAGTAGATTGGAGACCCAGTACTTC
abundance: -; v_gene: TRBV20-1; j_gene: TRBJ2-7; d_gene: -; CDR3aa: CSANPGRGGDYEQYF; CDR3nt: TGCAGTGCGAACCCAGGCCGAGGGGGGGACTACGAGCAGTACTTC
abundance: -; v_gene: TRBV7-2; j_gene: TRBJ2-5; d_gene: TRBD1; CDR3aa: CASSWGGRGQGAEETQYF; CDR3nt: TGTGCCAGCAGCTGGGGGGGTAGGGGACAGGGGGCCGAAGAGACCCAGTACTTC
abundance: -; v_gene: TRBV27; j_gene: TRBJ1-2; d_gene: TRBD1; CDR3aa: CASRRTGGHYGYTF; CDR3nt: TGTGCCAGCAGGCGTACAGGGGGCCACTATGGCTACACCTTC
abundance: -; v_gene: TRBV19; j_gene: TRBJ2-5; d_gene: -; CDR3aa: CASSPAGEVRETQYF; CDR3nt: TGTGCCAGTAGTCCCGCAGGGGAGGTCCGGGAGACCCAGTACTTC
abundance: -; v_gene: TRBV28; j_gene: TRBJ2-7; d_gene: TRBD1; CDR3aa: CASSLDREGYEQYF; CDR3nt: TGTGCCAGCAGTTTGGACAGGGAAGGCTACGAGCAGTACTTC
abundance: once; v_gene: TRBV5-1; j_gene: TRBJ2-1; d_gene: TRBD1; CDR3aa: CASSSEGARHNEQFF; CDR3nt: TGCGCCAGCAGCAGCGAGGGGGCGCGTCACAATGAGCAGTTCTTC
abundance: -; v_gene: TRBV28; j_gene: TRBJ2-1; d_gene: -; CDR3aa: CASSFTGLYRDEQFF; CDR3nt: TGTGCCAGCAGTTTCACCGGACTATACCGGGATGAGCAGTTCTTC
abundance: -; v_gene: TRBV27; j_gene: TRBJ2-2; d_gene: TRBD2; CDR3aa: CASISAGAPGELFF; CDR3nt: TGTGCCAGCATCTCAGCGGGAGCGCCCGGGGAGCTGTTTTTT
abundance: -; v_gene: TRBV6-1; j_gene: TRBJ2-7; d_gene: TRBD1; CDR3aa: CASSVLGGRGPYEQYF; CDR3nt: TGTGCCAGCAGTGTCCTAGGCGGCAGGGGGCCCTACGAGCAGTACTTC
abundance: -; v_gene: TRBV7-6; j_gene: TRBJ2-1; d_gene: -; CDR3aa: CASSLRGENSYNEQFF; CDR3nt: TGTGCCAGCAGCTTACGAGGGGAGAACTCCTACAATGAGCAGTTCTTC
abundance: -; v_gene: TRBV19; j_gene: TRBJ1-1; d_gene: TRBD1; CDR3aa: CASSPDGQGASEAFF; CDR3nt: TGTGCCAGTAGCCCAGATGGACAGGGGGCTTCTGAAGCTTTCTTT
abundance: once; v_gene: TRBV7-6; j_gene: TRBJ2-7; d_gene: TRBD2; CDR3aa: CASSPRGVSYEQYF; CDR3nt: TGTGCCAGCAGCCCTCGGGGGGTCTCCTACGAGCAGTACTTC